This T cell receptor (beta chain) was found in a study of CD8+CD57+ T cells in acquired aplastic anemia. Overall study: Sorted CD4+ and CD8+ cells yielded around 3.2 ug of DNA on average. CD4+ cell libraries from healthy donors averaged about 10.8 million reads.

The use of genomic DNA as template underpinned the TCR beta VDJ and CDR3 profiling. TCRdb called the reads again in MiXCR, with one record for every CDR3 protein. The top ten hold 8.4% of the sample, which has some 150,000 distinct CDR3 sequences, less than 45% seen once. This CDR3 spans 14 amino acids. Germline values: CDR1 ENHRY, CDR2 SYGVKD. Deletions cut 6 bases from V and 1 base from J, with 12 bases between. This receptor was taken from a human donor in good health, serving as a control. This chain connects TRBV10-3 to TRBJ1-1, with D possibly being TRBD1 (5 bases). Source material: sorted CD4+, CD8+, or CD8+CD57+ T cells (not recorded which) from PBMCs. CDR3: CAIRARVGNTEAFF. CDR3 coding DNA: TGTGCCATCAGGGCCAGGGTCGGGAACACTGAAGCTTTCTTT.